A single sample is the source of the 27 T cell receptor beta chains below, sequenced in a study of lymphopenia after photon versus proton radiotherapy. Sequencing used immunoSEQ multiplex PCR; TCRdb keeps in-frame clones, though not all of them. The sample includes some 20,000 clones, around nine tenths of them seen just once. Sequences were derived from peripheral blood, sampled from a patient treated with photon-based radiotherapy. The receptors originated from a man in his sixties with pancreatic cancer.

As DNA, the CDR3 is TGTGCCAGCAGCATCTCCGCGACTTACAATGAGCAGTTCTTC. Its protein product is CASSISATYNEQFF. This rearrangement joins TRBV7-2 to TRBJ2-1; D ambiguous. The ends were cut back, 5 bases at V and 4 bases at J, with 12 bases in the middle. Germline-derived CDR1 and CDR2 are SGHTA and FQGNSA. CDR3 length: 14 residues.

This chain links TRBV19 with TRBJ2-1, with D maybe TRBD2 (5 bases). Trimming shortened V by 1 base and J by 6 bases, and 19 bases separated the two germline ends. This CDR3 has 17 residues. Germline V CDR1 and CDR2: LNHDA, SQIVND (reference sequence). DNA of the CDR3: TGTGCCAGTAGTATAGTCCATGGAGGCATTATCTCCAATGAGCAGTTCTTC. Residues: CASSIVHGGIISNEQFF.

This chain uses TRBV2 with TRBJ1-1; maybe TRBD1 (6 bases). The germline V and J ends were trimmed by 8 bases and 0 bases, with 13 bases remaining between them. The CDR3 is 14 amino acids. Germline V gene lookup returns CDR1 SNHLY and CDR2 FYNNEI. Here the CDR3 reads CASPRGALNTEAFF. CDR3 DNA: TGTGCCAGCCCGAGGGGGGCTTTGAACACTGAAGCTTTCTTT.

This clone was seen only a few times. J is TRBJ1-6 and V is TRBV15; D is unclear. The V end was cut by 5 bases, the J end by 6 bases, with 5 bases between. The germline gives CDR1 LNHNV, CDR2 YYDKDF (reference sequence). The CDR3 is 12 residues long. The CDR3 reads CATSGRNSPLHF. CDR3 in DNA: TGTGCCACCAGCGGCCGTAATTCACCCCTCCACTTT.

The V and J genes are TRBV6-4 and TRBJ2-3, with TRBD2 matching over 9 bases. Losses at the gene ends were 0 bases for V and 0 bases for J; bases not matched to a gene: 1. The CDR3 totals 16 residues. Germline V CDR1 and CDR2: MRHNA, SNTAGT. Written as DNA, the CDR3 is TGTGCCAGCAGTGACTCCGCGGGGGGGAGCACAGATACGCAGTATTTT. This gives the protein CASSDSAGGSTDTQYF.

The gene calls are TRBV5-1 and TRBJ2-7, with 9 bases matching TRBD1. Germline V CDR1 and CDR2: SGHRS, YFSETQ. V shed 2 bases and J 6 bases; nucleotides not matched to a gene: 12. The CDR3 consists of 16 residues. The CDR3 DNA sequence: TGCGCCAGCAGCTTAGCGACCGGGACAGGGATCAGCGAGCAGTACTTC. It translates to CASSLATGTGISEQYF. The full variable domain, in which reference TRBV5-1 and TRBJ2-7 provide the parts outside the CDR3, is KAGVTQTPRYLIKTRGQQVTLSCSPISGHRSVSWYQQTPGQGLQFLFEYFSETQRNKGNFPGRFSGRQFSNSRSEMNVSTLELGDSALYLCASSLATGTGISEQYFGPGTRLTVT.

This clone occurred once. The CDR3 region has the DNA TGCGCCAGCAGCTTGGCCTTGACAGACAACTATGGCTACACCTTC. It yields the protein CASSLALTDNYGYTF. J is TRBJ1-2 and V is TRBV5-1; D possibly corresponds to TRBD1 (5 bases). Germline V gives CDR1 SGHRS, CDR2 YFSETQ. This CDR3 has 15 residues. The V end lost 0 bases, the J end lost 2 bases, and 11 bases lay between the germline ends.

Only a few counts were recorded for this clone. CDR3: CASSPRSGTSQPQHF. As DNA, the CDR3 is TGTGCCAGCAGCCCCCGAAGCGGGACAAGTCAGCCCCAGCATTTT. V is TRBV4-2 and J is TRBJ1-5, with D tentatively TRBD1 (6 bases). Trimming stripped 4 bases from V and 6 bases from J, with 16 bases between. The CDR3 is 15 amino acids. From germline, CDR1 is LGHNA and CDR2 YNFKEQ.

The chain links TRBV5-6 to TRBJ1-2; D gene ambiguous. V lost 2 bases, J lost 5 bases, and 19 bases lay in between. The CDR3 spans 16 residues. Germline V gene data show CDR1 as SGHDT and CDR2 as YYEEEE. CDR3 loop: CASSLYRPMRDYGYTF. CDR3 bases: TGTGCCAGCAGCTTATACCGACCCATGAGAGATTATGGCTACACCTTC.

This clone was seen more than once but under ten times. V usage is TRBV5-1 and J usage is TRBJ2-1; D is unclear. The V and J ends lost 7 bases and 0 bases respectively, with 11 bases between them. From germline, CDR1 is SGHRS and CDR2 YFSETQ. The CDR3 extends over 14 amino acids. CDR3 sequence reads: CASRTISSYNEQFF. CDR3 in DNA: TGCGCCAGCCGTACTATTAGCTCCTACAATGAGCAGTTCTTC.

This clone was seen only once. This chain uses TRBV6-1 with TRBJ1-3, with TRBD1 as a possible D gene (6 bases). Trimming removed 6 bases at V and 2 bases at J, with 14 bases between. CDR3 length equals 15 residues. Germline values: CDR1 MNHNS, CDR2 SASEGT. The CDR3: CASSRDTLTGNTIYF. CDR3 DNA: TGTGCCAGCAGCCGGGACACACTGACTGGAAACACCATATATTTT.

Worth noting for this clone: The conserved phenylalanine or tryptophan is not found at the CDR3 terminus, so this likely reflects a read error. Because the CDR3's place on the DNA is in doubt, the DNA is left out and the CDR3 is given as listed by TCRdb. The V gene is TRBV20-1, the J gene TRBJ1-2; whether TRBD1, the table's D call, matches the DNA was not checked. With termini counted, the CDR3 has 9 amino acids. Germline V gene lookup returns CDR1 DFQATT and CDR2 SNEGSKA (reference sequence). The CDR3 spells CSAGQGSMA.

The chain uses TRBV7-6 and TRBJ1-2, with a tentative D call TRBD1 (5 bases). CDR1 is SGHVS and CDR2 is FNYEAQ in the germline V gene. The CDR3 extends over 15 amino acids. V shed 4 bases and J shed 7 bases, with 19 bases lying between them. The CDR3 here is CASSSRGWGGSGYTF. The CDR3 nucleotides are TGTGCCAGCAGCTCCCGGGGATGGGGCGGGTCTGGCTACACCTTC.

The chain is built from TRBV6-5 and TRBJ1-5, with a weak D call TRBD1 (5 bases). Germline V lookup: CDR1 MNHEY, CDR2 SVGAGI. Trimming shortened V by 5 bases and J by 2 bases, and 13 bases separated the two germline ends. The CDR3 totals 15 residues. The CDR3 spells CASSPGHGGNQPQHF. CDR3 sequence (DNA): TGTGCCAGCAGTCCAGGGCATGGGGGCAATCAGCCCCAGCATTTT.

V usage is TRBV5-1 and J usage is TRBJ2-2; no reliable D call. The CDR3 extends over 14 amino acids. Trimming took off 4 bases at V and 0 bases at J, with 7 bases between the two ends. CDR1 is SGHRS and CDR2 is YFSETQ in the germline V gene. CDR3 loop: CASSPDANTGELFF. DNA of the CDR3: TGCGCCAGCAGCCCCGACGCGAACACCGGGGAGCTGTTTTTT. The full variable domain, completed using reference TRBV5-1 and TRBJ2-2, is KAGVTQTPRYLIKTRGQQVTLSCSPISGHRSVSWYQQTPGQGLQFLFEYFSETQRNKGNFPGRFSGRQFSNSRSEMNVSTLELGDSALYLCASSPDANTGELFFGEGSRLTVL.

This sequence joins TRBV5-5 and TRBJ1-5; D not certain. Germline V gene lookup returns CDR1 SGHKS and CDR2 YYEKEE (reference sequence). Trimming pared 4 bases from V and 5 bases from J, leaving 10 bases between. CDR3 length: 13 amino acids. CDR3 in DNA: TGTGCCAGCAGCCTCGACATCCATCAGCCCCAGCATTTT. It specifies CASSLDIHQPQHF.

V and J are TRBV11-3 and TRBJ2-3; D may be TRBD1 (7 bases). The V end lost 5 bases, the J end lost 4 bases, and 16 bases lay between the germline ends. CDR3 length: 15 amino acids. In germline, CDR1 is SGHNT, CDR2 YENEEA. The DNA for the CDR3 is TGTGCCAGCAGCCTCGACAGGGAGGAGGCAGATACGCAGTATTTT. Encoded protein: CASSLDREEADTQYF.

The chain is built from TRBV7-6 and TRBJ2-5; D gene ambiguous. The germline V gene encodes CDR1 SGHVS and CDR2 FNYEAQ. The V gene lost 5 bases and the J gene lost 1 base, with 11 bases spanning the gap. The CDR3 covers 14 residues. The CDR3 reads CASSPQLGQETQYF. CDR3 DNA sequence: TGTGCCAGCAGCCCCCAGTTGGGCCAAGAGACCCAGTACTTC.

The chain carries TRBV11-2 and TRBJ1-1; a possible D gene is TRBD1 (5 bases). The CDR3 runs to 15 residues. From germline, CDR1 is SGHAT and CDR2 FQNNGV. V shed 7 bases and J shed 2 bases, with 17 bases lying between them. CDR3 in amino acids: CASTRPGGGNTEAFF. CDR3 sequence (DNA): TGTGCCAGCACCCGACCTGGGGGAGGAAACACTGAAGCTTTCTTT.

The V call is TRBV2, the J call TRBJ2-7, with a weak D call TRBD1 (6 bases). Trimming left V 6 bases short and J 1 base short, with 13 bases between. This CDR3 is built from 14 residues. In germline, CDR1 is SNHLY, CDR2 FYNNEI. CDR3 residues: CASRGASQSYEQYF. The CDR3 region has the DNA TGTGCCAGCAGGGGGGCTTCCCAGTCCTACGAGCAGTACTTC.

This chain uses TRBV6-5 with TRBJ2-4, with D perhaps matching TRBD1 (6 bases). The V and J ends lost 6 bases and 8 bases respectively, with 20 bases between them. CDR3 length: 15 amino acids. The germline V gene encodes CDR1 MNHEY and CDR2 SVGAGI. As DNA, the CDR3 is TGTGCCAGCAGAGCCGATAACAGGGTTTTGGACATTCAGTACTTC. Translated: CASRADNRVLDIQYF.

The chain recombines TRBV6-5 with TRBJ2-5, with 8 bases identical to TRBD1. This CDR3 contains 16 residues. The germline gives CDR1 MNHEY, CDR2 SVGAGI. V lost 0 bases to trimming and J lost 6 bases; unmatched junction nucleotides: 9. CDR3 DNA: TGTGCCAGCAGTTACTCGAAGACAGGGGTCCGGAAGACCCAGTACTTC. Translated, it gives CASSYSKTGVRKTQYF.

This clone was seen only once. The CDR3: CASSARWTSREQYF. The CDR3, as DNA: TGTGCCAGCAGCGCCAGATGGACTAGCCGCGAGCAGTACTTC. The chain links TRBV5-6 to TRBJ2-7, with TRBD2 matching 8 bases. CDR1 is SGHDT and CDR2 is YYEEEE in the germline V gene. V lost 4 bases to trimming and J lost 6 bases; unmatched junction nucleotides: 9. The CDR3 runs 14 residues.

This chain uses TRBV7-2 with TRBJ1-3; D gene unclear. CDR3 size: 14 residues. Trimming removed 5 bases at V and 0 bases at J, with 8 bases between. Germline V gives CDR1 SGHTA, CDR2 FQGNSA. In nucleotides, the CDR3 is TGTGCCAGCAGCCCGGGCCTCTCTGGAAACACCATATATTTT. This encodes CASSPGLSGNTIYF. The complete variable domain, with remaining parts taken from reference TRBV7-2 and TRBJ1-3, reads GAGVSQSPSNKVTEKGKDVELRCDPISGHTALYWYRQSLGQGLEFLIYFQGNSAPDKSGLPSDRFSAERTGGSVSTLTIQRTQQEDSAVYLCASSPGLSGNTIYFGEGSWLTVV.

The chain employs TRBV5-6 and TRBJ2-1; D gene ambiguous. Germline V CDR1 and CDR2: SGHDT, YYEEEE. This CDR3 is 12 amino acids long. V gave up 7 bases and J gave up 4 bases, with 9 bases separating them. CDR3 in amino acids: CASSLPYNEQFF. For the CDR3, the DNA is TGTGCCAGCTCTCTACCATACAATGAGCAGTTCTTC.

CDR3 sequence: CASSSDSPRFLPLHF. The CDR3, as DNA: TGTGCCAGCAGTTCCGACAGCCCCCGGTTTTTACCCCTCCACTTT. This chain links TRBV27 with TRBJ1-6; D perhaps matches TRBD1 (5 bases). The CDR3 is made up of 15 amino acids. In germline, CDR1 is MNHEY, CDR2 SMNVEV (reference sequence). V lost 4 bases and J 12 bases, leaving 19 bases between the germline ends.

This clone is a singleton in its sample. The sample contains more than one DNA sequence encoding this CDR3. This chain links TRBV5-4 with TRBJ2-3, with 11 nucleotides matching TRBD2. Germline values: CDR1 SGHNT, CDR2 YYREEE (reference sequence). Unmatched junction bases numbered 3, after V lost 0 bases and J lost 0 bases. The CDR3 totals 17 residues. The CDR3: CASSLGGLAASTDTQYF. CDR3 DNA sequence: TGTGCCAGCAGCTTGGGGGGACTAGCGGCTAGCACAGATACGCAGTATTTT.